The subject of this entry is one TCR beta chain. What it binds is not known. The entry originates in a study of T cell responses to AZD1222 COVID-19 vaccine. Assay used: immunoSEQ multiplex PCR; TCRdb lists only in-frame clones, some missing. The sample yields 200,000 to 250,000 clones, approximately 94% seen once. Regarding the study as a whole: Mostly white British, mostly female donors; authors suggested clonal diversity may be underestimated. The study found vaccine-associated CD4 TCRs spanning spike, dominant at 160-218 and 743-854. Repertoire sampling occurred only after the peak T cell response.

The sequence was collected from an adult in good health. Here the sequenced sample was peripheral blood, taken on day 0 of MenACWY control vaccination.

The CDR3 DNA is TGTGCCAGCAGCAAAACACAGGCGAGGGCCGAGCAGTACTTC. The encoded protein is CASSKTQARAEQYF. V and J are TRBV21-1 and TRBJ2-7. TRBV21-1 is deemed a pseudogene. This CDR3 contains 14 residues.